A single T cell receptor beta chain is shown here with its context. The method was immunoSEQ multiplex PCR; TCRdb's version includes in-frame clones alone and lacks a portion of them. The sample gives around 84,000 clones, around 83% of which show up once; approximately 10% is in the top ten. This CDR3 spans 13 amino acids. V trimming: 4 bases; J trimming: 4 bases; junction bases outside the gene matches: 4. Per germline, CDR1 SQVTM and CDR2 ANQGSEA. The source of the sample is a study of control samples from healthy donors and cancer patients. This receptor was obtained from a man aged 55-75 years with head and neck cancer. Specimen: PBMCs. The rearrangement joins TRBV29-1 to TRBJ1-1; 9 bases are a match to TRBD1. The chain's CDR3 is CSVAGQGGTEAFF. CDR3 coding DNA: TGCAGCGTTGCGGGACAGGGCGGCACTGAAGCTTTCTTT.